One sample yielded the 14 T cell receptor gamma chains listed below, sequenced in a study of γδ T cells in repeated Plasmodium falciparum infection. Bulk repertoires came from Vgamma9/Vdelta2+ or Vdelta2-negative gammadelta T cells flow-sorted from PBMC. With CATT, TCRdb re-called clones from the multiplex PCR reads. The sample gives tens of thousands of gamma-chain clones, around 2.9% of which show up once; roughly a third is in the top ten. Sequenced material: gamma-delta T cells from blood. The receptors shown here come from a pool of human donors (malaria-infected and uninfected, not separated).

This clone was seen more than once but under ten times. This DNA's translation differs at residue 4 from TCRdb's protein, which comes from a much larger clone; a read error is likely, and the protein shown is translated from the DNA. Other DNA variants within this sample encode the same CDR3. The chain recombines TRGV9 with TRGJ1 or TRGJ2. TCRdb offers no J gene call, so here the DNA was matched to germline to obtain one. CDR1 and CDR2 (germline): GITISATS, ISYDGTV (reference sequence). The CDR3 consists of 13 residues. CDR3 loop: CALREARYYKKLF. CDR3 nucleotide sequence: TGTGCCTTGCGGGAGGCCCGGTATTATAAGAAACTCTTT.

This clone has just a few counts. One base separates it from a far larger clone, so it is likely a read error. Because the CDR3's place on the DNA is in doubt, the DNA is left out and the CDR3 is given as listed by TCRdb. Additional DNA sequences in this sample encode the identical CDR3. For the V gene the call is TRGV9; the J gene has no call. Germline CDR1 and CDR2: GITISATS and ISYDGTV (reference sequence). The CDR3 length equals 27 residues, ends included. CDR3 region: CALFQRNSLAVEQHLLSQVSIGRIQHF.

This clone was detected only a few times. TCRdb's listed protein matches a much larger clone and diverges from this DNA's translation at residue 5, likely through a read error; the protein shown comes from the DNA. The V gene is TRGV9, the J gene TRGJP. This CDR3 spans 17 amino acids. Trimming at V came to 3 bases and at J to 4 bases, leaving 6 bases not matched to a gene. Germline CDR1 GITISATS, CDR2 ISYDGTV (reference sequence). CDR3 amino acids: CALWEHDQELGKKIKVF. CDR3 nucleotide sequence: TGTGCCTTGTGGGAGCATGATCAAGAGTTGGGCAAAAAAATCAAGGTATTT.

This clone was recorded at least ten times. The J gene is TRGJ1 or TRGJ2, the V gene TRGV3. The CDR3 spans 13 residues. The V gene end was trimmed by 4 bases and the J gene end by 1 base; junction bases not matched to a gene: 4. Germline loops: CDR1 VTNTFY, CDR2 YDVSTARD (reference sequence). The CDR3: CATWEANYYKKLF. The CDR3 DNA reads TGTGCCACCTGGGAGGCCAATTATTATAAGAAACTCTTT.

As to this clone: The amino acid sequence in TCRdb belongs to a much larger clone and departs from this DNA's translation at residue 5, likely a sequencing read error; the sequence shown is translated from the DNA. The rearrangement uses TRGV9 and TRGJP2. The J gene, not given by TCRdb, was assigned here from a germline match of the nucleotide sequence. The germline gives CDR1 GITISATS, CDR2 ISYDGTV (reference sequence). This CDR3 has 14 residues. CDR3 in amino acids: CALWKVSSDWIKTF. The CDR3, as DNA: TGTGCCTTGTGGAAGGTGAGTAGTGATTGGATCAAGACGTTT.

This clone was recorded many times. TCRdb's protein, taken from a much larger clone, differs from this DNA's translation at residue 11, likely owing to a read error; the protein displayed comes from the DNA. The J segment was not called; the V segment is TRGV9. CDR3 length equals 13 residues. The germline V gene has CDR1 GITISATS and CDR2 ISYDGTV (reference sequence). CDR3 sequence reads: CALWERFYYKELF. The CDR3 coding sequence is TGTGCCTTGTGGGAGCGCTTTTATTATAAGGAACTCTTT.

This clone was seen repeatedly, ten times or more. The V and J genes are TRGV3 and TRGJ1 or TRGJ2. Here the J gene came from matching the DNA to germline, since TCRdb omits it. The CDR3 spans 13 residues. V gave up 0 bases and J gave up 10 bases; unmatched junction bases: 9. CDR1 and CDR2 from the germline V gene are VTNTFY and YDVSTARD (reference sequence). The CDR3 is CATWDRQGGKKLF. In nucleotides, the CDR3 is TGTGCCACCTGGGACAGGCAGGGGGGCAAGAAACTCTTT.

This clone was seen many times. The protein in TCRdb stems from a much larger clone and differs at residue 12 from this DNA's translation, likely a read error; here the protein is translated from the DNA. This rearrangement joins TRGV9 to TRGJP. This CDR3 has 16 amino acids. Per the germline V gene, CDR1 is GITISATS and CDR2 is ISYDGTV (reference sequence). Written as DNA, the CDR3 is TGTGCCTTGTGGGAGCACCAAGAGTTGGGCAAAGAAATCAAGGTATTT. Translated, it gives CALWEHQELGKEIKVF.

Ten or more counts support this clone. The TCRdb protein, from a much larger clone, departs from this DNA's translation at residue 11, likely by read error; the protein shown derives from the DNA. The chain is built from TRGV9 and TRGJP. TCRdb supplies no J gene; here it was assigned by aligning the nucleotide sequence to germline. Per the germline V gene, CDR1 is GITISATS and CDR2 is ISYDGTV (reference sequence). The CDR3 has 15 amino acids. This chain's CDR3 is CALWTLELGKEIKVF. CDR3 coding DNA: TGTGCCTTGTGGACATTAGAGTTGGGCAAAGAAATCAAGGTATTT.

This clone has a count of ten or more. A far larger clone lies a single base away; this is likely a read error. This specimen includes other DNA sequences encoding the same CDR3. The CDR3 reads CATWDGTIMDKKLF. As DNA, the CDR3 is TGTGCCACCTGGGACGGGACTATTATGGATAAAAAACTCTTT. J gene calling gave no result, while the V gene is TRGV2. Per the germline V gene, CDR1 is EGSNGY and CDR2 is YDSYNSKV. This CDR3 has 14 residues.

This clone was observed many times. This likely came from a read error, as a far larger clone is one base away. This sample also contains other DNA sequences that code for the same CDR3. J is TRGJ1 or TRGJ2 and V is TRGV8. CDR1 VENAVY and CDR2 YDSYNSRV come from the germline V gene. This CDR3 is built from 12 residues. The chain's CDR3 is CATWDRPWKKLF. In nucleotides, the CDR3 is TGTGCCACTTGGGATAGGCCGTGGAAGAAACTCTTT.

Comment on this clone: TCRdb's listed protein matches a much larger clone and diverges from this DNA's translation at residue 10, likely through a read error; the protein shown comes from the DNA. The chain has TRGV9 and TRGJ1 or TRGJ2. No J segment appears in TCRdb, so it was assigned here by matching the sequence to germline. Germline loops: CDR1 GITISATS, CDR2 ISYDGTV (reference sequence). Losses at the gene ends were 0 bases for V and 9 bases for J; bases not matched to a gene: 11. There are 14 residues in the CDR3. The CDR3 nucleotides are TGTGCCTTGTGGGAGGTGGTACCGGGGTGTAAGAAACTCTTT. It translates to CALWEVVPGCKKLF.

This clone has a count of ten or more. The TCRdb protein comes from a much larger clone and disagrees with this DNA's translation at residue 5, likely due to a read error; the protein given here is derived from the DNA. The V gene is TRGV4, the J gene TRGJ1 or TRGJ2. Matching the DNA to germline supplied the J gene, which TCRdb does not give. Germline-derived CDR1 and CDR2 are EGSTGY and YDSYTSSV. The CDR3 extends over 15 amino acids. CDR3 protein: CATWGGPGRYYKKLF. The CDR3 coding sequence is TGTGCCACCTGGGGTGGGCCGGGTCGGTATTATAAGAAACTCTTT.

In its sample, this clone was seen many times. With only one base between it and a far larger clone, this is likely a read error. It is unclear where the CDR3 begins or ends on the DNA, so no DNA is shown, and the CDR3 is as TCRdb lists it. The CDR3 spells CATWDRRRIIRNSLAVEQHWLSQVSIGRIQHF. The J segment was not called; the V segment is TRGV5. The CDR3 sequence runs 32 residues, both termini included. Germline V gives CDR1 VINAFY, CDR2 YDVSNSKD.